The entry that follows covers one T cell receptor beta chain sequence. Its antigen remains unknown. The germline V gene has CDR1 WSHSY and CDR2 SAAADI. CDR3 size: 13 residues. V lost 6 bases, J lost 5 bases, and 4 bases stayed unmatched. This sample was included in a study of shared clonotypes between healthy human individuals. Study-level points and caveats: Owing to a small donor count, the genetic and exposure-history diversity represented was limited. The sharing of 4.5% to 5.5% of naive CD4 clonotypes was seen across a few donors. Memory subsets generally showed lower estimated richness than naive subsets.

Sorted-subset replicate PCRs used roughly 180 ng DNA, approximately 30,000 T cell genomes. Using immunoSEQ multiplex PCR, the repertoire was profiled, and TCRdb retains in-frame clones only, with some absent. Here the sample spans hundreds of thousands of clones, about 96% being singletons. V usage is TRBV10-2 and J usage is TRBJ2-7; TRBD1 matches at 10 bases. Sequencing used naive CD4+ T cells sorted from blood. Sample subset: CD45RA+ positively selected. This TCR was recovered from a woman aged 25 to 45 in good health. The CDR3: CASSPGTGDEQYF. The CDR3 DNA sequence: TGCGCCAGCAGCCCCGGGACAGGGGACGAGCAGTACTTC.